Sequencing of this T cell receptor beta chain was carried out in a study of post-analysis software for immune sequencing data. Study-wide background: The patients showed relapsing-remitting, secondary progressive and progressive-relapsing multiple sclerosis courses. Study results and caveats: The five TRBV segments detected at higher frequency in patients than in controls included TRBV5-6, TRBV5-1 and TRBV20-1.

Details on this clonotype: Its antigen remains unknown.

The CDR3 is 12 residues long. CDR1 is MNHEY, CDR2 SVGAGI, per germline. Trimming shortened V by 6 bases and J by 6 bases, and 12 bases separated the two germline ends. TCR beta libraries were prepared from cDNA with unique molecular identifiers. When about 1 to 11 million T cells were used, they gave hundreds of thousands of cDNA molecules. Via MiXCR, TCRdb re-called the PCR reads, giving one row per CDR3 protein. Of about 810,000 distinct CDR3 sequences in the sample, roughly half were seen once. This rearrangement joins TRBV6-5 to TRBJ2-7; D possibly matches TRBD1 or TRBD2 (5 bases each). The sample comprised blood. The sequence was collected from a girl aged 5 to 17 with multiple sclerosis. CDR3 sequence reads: CASRFAGTEQYF. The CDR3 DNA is TGTGCCAGCAGATTCGCAGGGACCGAGCAGTACTTC.